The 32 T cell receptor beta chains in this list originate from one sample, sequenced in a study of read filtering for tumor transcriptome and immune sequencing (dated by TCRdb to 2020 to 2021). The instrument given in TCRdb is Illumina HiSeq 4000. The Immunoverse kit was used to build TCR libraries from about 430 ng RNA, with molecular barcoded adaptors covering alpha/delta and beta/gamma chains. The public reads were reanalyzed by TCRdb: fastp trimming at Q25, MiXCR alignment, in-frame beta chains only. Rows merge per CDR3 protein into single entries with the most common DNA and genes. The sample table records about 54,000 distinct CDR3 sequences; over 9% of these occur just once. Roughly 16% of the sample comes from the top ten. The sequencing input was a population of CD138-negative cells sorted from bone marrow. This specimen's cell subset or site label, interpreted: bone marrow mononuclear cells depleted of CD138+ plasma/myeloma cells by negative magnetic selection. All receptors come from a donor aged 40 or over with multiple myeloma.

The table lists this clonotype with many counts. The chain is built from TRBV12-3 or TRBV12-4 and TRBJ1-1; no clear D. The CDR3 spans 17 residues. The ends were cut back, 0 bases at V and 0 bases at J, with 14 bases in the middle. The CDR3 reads CASSLAIADPMNTEAFF. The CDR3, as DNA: TGTGCCAGCAGTTTAGCGATCGCGGATCCTATGAACACTGAAGCTTTCTTT.

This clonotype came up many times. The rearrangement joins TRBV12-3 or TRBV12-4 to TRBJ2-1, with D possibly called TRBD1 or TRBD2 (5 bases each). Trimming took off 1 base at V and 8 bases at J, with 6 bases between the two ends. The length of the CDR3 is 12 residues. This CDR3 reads CASSLVGDEQFF. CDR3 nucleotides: TGTGCCAGCAGTTTAGTGGGGGATGAGCAGTTCTTC.

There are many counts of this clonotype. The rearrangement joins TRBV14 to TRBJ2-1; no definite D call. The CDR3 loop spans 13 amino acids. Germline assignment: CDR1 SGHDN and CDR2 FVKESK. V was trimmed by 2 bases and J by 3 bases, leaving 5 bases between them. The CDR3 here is CASSQPNYNEQFF. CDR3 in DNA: TGTGCCAGCAGCCAACCCAACTACAATGAGCAGTTCTTC.

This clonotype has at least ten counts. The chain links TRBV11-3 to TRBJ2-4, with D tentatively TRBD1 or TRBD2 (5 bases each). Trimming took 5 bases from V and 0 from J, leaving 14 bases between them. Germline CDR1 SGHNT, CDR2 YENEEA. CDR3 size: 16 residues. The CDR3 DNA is TGTGCCAGCAGCCCGATGGGGACGGGAGCCAAAAACATTCAGTACTTC. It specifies CASSPMGTGAKNIQYF.

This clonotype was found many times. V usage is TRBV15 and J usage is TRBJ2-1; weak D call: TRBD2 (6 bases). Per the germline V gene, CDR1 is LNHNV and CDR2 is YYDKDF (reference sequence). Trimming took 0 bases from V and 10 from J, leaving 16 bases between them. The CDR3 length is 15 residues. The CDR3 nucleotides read TGTGCCACCAGCAGAGATCCGGCCAGGAGGGGAGAGCAGTTCTTC. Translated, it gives CATSRDPARRGEQFF.

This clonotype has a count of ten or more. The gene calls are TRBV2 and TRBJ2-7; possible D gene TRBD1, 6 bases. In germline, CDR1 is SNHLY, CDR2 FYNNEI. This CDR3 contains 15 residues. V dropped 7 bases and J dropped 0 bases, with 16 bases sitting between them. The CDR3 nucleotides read TGTGCCAGCACGGGTCGGGACACAAGCTCCTACGAGCAGTACTTC. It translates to CASTGRDTSSYEQYF.

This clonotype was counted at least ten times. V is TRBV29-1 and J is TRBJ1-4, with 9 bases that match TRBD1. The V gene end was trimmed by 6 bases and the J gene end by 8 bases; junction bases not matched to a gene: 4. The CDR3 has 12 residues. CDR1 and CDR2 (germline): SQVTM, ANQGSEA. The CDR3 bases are TGCAGCGTGGGGACAGGGAGGGAAAAACTGTTTTTT. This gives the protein CSVGTGREKLFF.

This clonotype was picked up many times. The CDR3 DNA reads as TGTGCCAGCAGATCGGACAGTCATTGGTCACCCCTCCACTTT. It translates to CASRSDSHWSPLHF. The chain carries TRBV12-3 or TRBV12-4 and TRBJ1-6; the D gene is possibly TRBD1 (6 bases). V was cut by 6 bases and J by 10 bases, with 16 bases left in between. This CDR3 is built from 14 residues.

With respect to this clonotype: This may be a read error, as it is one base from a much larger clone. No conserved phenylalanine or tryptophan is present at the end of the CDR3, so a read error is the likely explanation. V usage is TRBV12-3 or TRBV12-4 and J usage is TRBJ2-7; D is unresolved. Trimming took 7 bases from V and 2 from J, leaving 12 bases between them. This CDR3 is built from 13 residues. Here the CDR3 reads CASTRDITYEQYL. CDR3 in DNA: TGTGCCAGCACCAGAGACATCACCTACGAGCAGTACCTC.

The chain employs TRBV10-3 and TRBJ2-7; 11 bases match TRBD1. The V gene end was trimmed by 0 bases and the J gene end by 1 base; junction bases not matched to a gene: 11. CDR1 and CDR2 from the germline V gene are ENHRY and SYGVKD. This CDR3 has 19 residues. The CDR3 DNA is TGTGCCATCAGTGAGTCCGGGACAGGGGGTAGAAGGTATTCCTACGAGCAGTACTTC. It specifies CAISESGTGGRRYSYEQYF.

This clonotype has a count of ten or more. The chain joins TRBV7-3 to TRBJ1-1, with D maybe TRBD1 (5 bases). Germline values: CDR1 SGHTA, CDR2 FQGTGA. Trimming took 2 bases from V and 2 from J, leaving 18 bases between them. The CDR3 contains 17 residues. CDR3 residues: CASSLYDSPNTNTEAFF. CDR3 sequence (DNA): TGTGCCAGCAGCTTATATGACAGCCCTAACACCAACACTGAAGCTTTCTTT.

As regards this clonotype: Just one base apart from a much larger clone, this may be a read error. The CDR3 loop is CASGPGTGKGTQYF. DNA of the CDR3: TGCGCCAGCGGCCCCGGGACAGGGAAGGGGACCCAGTACTTC. The V gene is TRBV5-5, the J gene TRBJ2-5; TRBD1 matches 9 bases. CDR1 and CDR2 from the germline V gene are SGHKS and YYEKEE (reference sequence). The CDR3 is 14 amino acids.

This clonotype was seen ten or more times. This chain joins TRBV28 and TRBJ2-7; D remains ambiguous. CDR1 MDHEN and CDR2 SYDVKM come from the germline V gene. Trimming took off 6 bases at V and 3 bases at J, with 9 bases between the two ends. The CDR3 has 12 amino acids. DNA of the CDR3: TGTGCCAGCAGATCGGTTAACTACGAGCAGTACTTC. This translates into CASRSVNYEQYF.

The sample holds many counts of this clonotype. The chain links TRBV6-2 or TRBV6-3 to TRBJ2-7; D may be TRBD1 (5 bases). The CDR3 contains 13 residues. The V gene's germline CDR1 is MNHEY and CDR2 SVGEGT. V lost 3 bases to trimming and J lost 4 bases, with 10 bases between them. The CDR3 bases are TGTGCCAGCAGTTATGGACAAAGATACGAGCAGTACTTC. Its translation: CASSYGQRYEQYF.

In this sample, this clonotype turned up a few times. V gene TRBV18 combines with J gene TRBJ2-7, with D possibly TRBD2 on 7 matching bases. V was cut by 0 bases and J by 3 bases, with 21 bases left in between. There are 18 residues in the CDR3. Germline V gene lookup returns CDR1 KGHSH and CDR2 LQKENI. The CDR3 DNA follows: TGTGCCAGCTCACCACCGACCCAATGGGGGGGGGGCCTCTACGAGCAGTACTTC. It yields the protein CASSPPTQWGGGLYEQYF.

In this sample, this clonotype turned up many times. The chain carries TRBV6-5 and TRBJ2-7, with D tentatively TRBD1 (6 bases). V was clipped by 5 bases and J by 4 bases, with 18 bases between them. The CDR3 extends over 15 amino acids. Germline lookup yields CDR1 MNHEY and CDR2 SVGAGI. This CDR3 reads CASSNPGTPRYEQYF. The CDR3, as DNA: TGTGCCAGCAGTAACCCCGGGACACCCCGTTACGAGCAGTACTTC.

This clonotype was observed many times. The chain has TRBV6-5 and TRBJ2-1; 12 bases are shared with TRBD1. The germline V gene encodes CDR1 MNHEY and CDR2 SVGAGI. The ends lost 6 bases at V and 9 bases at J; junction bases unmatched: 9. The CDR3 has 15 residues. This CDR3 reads CASSAGTGGLGEQFF. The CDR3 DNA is TGTGCCAGCAGCGCCGGGACAGGGGGCCTCGGTGAGCAGTTCTTC.

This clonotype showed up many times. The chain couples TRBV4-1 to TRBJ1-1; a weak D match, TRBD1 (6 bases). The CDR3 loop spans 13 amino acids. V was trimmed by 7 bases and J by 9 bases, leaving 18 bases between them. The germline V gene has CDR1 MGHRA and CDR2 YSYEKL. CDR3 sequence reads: CASTKAGTYKAFF. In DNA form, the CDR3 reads TGCGCCAGCACCAAAGCCGGGACATATAAAGCTTTCTTT.

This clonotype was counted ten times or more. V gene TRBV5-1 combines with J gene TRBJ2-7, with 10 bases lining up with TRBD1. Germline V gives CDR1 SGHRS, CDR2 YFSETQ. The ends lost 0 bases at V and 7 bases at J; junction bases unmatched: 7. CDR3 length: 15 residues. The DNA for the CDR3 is TGCGCCAGCAGCTTGGACCGGGACAGGGGACTAGAGCAGTACTTC. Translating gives CASSLDRDRGLEQYF.

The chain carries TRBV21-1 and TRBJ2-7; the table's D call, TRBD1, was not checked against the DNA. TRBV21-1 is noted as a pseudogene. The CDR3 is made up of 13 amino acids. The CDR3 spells CASREQGRDEQYF. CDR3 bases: TGTGCCAGCAGGGAACAGGGGAGAGACGAGCAGTACTTC.

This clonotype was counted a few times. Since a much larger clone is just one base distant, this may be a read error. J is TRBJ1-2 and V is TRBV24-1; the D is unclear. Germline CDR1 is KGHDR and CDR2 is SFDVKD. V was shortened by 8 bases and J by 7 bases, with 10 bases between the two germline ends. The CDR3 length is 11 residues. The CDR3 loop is CATKQRPGYTF. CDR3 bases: TGTGCCACCAAACAACGCCCTGGCTACACCTTC.

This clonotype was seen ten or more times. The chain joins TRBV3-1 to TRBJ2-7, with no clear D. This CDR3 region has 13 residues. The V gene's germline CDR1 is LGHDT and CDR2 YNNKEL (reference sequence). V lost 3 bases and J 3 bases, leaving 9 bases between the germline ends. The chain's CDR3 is CASSHYTDYEQYF. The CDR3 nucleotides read TGTGCCAGCAGCCATTACACGGACTACGAGCAGTACTTC.

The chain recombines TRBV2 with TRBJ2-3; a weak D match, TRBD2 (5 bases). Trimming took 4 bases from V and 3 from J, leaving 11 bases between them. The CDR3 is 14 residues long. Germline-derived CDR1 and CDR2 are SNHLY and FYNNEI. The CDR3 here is CASSVRGLTDTQYF. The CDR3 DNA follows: TGTGCCAGCAGTGTCCGGGGTTTGACAGATACGCAGTATTTT.

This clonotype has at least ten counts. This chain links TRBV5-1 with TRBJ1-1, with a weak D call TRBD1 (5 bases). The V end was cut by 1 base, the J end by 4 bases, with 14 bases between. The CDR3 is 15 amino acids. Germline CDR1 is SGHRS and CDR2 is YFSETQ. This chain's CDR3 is CASSLTSEGSTEAFF. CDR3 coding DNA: TGCGCCAGCAGCTTGACATCGGAGGGGTCCACTGAAGCTTTCTTT.

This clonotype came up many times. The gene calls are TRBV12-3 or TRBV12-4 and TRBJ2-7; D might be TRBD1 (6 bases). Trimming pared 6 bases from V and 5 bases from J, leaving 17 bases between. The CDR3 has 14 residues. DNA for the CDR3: TGTGCCAGCAGCCACGGCAGGGGCATACACGAGCAGTACTTC. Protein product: CASSHGRGIHEQYF.

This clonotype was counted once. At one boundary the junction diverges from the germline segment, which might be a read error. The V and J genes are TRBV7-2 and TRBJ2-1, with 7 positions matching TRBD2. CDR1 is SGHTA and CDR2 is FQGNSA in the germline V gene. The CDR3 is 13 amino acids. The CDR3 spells CASSFSGEGEQSF. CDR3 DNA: TGTGCCAGCAGCTTTTCGGGGGAGGGTGAGCAGTCCTTC.

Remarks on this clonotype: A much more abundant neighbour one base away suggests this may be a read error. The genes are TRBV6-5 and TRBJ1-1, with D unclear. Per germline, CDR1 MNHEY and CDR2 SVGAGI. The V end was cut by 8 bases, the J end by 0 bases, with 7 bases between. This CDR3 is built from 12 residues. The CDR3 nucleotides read TGTGCCAGCGGTGGCCTGAACACTGAAGCTTTCTTT. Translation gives CASGGLNTEAFF.

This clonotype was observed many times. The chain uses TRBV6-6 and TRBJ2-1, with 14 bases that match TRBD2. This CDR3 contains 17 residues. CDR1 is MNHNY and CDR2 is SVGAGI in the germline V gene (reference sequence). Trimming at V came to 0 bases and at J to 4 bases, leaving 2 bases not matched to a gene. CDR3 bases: TGTGCCAGCAGTTACTCGGGACTAGCGGGGGTTTACAATGAGCAGTTCTTC. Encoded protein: CASSYSGLAGVYNEQFF.

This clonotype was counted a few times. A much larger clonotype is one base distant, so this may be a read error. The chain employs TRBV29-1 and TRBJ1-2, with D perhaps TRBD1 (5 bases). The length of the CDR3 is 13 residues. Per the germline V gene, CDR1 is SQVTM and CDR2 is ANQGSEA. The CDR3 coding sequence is TGCAGCGTTGACAGTCAGGGAGTTAACGGCTACATCTTC. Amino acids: CSVDSQGVNGYIF.

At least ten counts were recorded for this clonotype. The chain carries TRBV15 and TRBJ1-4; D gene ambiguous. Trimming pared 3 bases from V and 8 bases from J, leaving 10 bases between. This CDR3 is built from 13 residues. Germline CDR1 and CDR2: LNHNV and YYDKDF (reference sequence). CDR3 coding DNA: TGTGCCACCAGCAGCAGGAGGCTCGAAAAACTGTTTTTT. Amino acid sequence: CATSSRRLEKLFF.

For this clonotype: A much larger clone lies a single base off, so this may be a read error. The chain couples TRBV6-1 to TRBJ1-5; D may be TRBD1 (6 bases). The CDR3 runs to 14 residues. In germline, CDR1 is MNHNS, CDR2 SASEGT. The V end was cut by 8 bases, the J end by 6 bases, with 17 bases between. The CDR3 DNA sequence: TGTGCCAGCGGTCCTTTAGGAGGGGGTCAGCCCCAGCATTTT. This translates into CASGPLGGGQPQHF.

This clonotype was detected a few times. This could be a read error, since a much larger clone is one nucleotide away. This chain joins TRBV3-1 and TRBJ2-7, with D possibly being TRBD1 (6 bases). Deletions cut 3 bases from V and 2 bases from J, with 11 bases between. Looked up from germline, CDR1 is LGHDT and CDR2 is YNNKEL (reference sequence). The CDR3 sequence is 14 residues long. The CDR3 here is CASSQIPGAYEQYF. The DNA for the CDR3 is TGTGCCAGCAGCCAGATTCCAGGGGCCTACGAGCAGTACTTC.